This TCR beta chain comes out of a study of T cells in Graves' hyperthyroidism and ophthalmopathy. This clonotype appeared many times. This CDR3 contains 14 residues. The V end was cut by 2 bases, the J end by 7 bases, with 12 bases between. The germline V gene encodes CDR1 MGHDK and CDR2 SYGVNS. Amplified regions were TCR beta CDR3 sequences from RNA transcripts. The HTBI set primed first-round TCR CDR3 RT-PCR. One entry per CDR3 protein, called by TCRdb with MiXCR from the multiplex PCR reads. Of about 500,000 distinct CDR3 sequences detected, roughly an eighth appear once; the ten largest clones hold over 15%.

This chain joins TRBV25-1 and TRBJ1-5; D might be TRBD1 (6 bases). The sequenced sample was blood. This TCR came from a woman aged 18-29 years with Graves' hyperthyroidism. The CDR3 loop is CASSEGAGDQPQHF. The DNA of the CDR3 is TGTGCCAGCAGTGAAGGGGCAGGGGACCAGCCCCAGCATTTT.